Given below is one TCR beta chain in context. This entry belongs to a study of blood T cell repertoires in COVID-19. Study in general: Whether acute or convalescent, the COVID-19 samples came from the United States, Italy and Spain. Sources were T cells, B-cell-depleted T cells, or PBMCs; the material itself was cDNA or gDNA.

The authors' processing: For nucleated cells, counts were estimated from reference gene primer amplification. Libraries were prepared by immunoSEQ multiplex PCR; TCRdb keeps only in-frame clonotypes and omits some of them. The V and J calls and clone size come from that table; D and trimming were worked out from the DNA. The table records about 200,000 clones, about 88% of them present only once. Seattle's enrolled individuals joined amid active infection and were then monitored longitudinally. This CDR3 is built from 14 residues. The V end was cut by 8 bases, the J end by 9 bases, with 20 bases between. Germline loops: CDR1 MNHEY, CDR2 SVGAGI.

Sequenced material: peripheral blood. The clonotype originates from a man in his fifties or sixties with COVID-19, enrolled during active disease. This chain joins TRBV6-5 and TRBJ2-1; tentative D call: TRBD2 (6 bases). CDR3: CASGRPGGGGEQFF. In DNA form, the CDR3 reads TGTGCCAGCGGACGACCGGGTGGGGGAGGTGAGCAGTTCTTC.